This T cell receptor (beta chain) was recorded in a study of OX40 agonist ivuxolimab in advanced cancers. Study-level information: Participants averaged approximately 65 years of age (range about 23 to 79) and were around 85% male. Under the entry rules, prior anti-PD-1, anti-PD-L1 or anti-CTLA-4 therapy was allowed, and about 40% had some. The study, taken as a whole, reports: Relative to CD4+ cells, CD8+ T cells on average had more expanded clones. Normalized expansion of T-cell clones was also low for some nonresponders.

About this clone itself: Its specificity is unknown.

Germline CDR1 SGHVS, CDR2 FQNEAQ. The CDR3 runs 15 residues. Trimming pared 8 bases from V and 0 bases from J, leaving 13 bases between. Produced via immunoSEQ multiplex PCR; TCRdb's table is partial and in-frame only. The data hold 55,000 to 65,000 clones, with roughly 84% observed a single time. This sequence originates from an adult with an advanced solid tumor such as melanoma, head and neck, liver or kidney cancer. The source material was CD4+ or CD8+ T cells sorted from blood, sampled in a trial of the OX40 agonist ivuxolimab. The chain links TRBV7-8 to TRBJ2-2; D is tentatively TRBD1 or TRBD2 (5 bases each). Here the CDR3 reads CASSLGRPNTGELFF. The CDR3 nucleotides read TGTGCCAGCTCCCTGGGACGGCCGAACACCGGGGAGCTGTTTTTT.